These T cell receptor beta chains were read from a single sample in a study of blood T cell repertoires in COVID-19. Produced via immunoSEQ multiplex PCR; TCRdb's table is partial and in-frame only. The table lists approximately 180,000 clones, over 75% of them singletons. The sample consisted of peripheral blood. These receptors all stem from a man in his sixties with acute or convalescent COVID-19. Both conserved end residues are part of each CDR3. D genes are given only for firm matches. For some rows the clone size is stated as once, few or many, or as a class when expanded; others skip it.

TRBV28,NA,TRBD1,TRBJ2-5,CASSLPPSDRGRETQYF,TGTGCCAGCAGTTTACCCCCTTCGGACAGGGGGCGAGAGACCCAGTACTTC
TRBV27,NA,NA,TRBJ1-2,CASSLVEGANYGYTF,TGTGCCAGCAGTTTAGTTGAAGGGGCTAACTATGGCTACACCTTC
TRBV3-1/TRBV3-2,NA,TRBD2,TRBJ2-7,CASSQGLAVGEQYF,TGTGCCAGCAGCCAGGGACTAGCGGTCGGGGAGCAGTACTTC
TRBV5-4,NA,TRBD1,TRBJ1-2,CASRGQSREDYTF,TGTGCCAGCCGGGGACAGTCGCGGGAAGATTACACCTTC
TRBV27,NA,TRBD2,TRBJ2-7,CASRGLAGEKYEQYF,TGTGCCAGCAGAGGACTAGCGGGAGAAAAATACGAGCAGTACTTC
TRBV24-1,NA,TRBD1,TRBJ2-2,CATSVLGTGGFGELFF,TGTGCCACCAGTGTCCTAGGGACAGGGGGCTTCGGGGAGCTGTTTTTT
TRBV10-3,NA,TRBD2,TRBJ2-3,CAISDLAGGLDTQYF,TGTGCCATCAGTGATCTAGCGGGAGGATTAGATACGCAGTATTTT
TRBV10-3,NA,NA,TRBJ2-2,CAISDPREAGELFF,TGTGCCATCAGTGATCCCAGGGAAGCCGGGGAGCTGTTTTTT
TRBV5-4,NA,NA,TRBJ2-1,CASSLAASDHNEQFF,TGTGCCAGCAGCTTGGCCGCTAGCGACCACAATGAGCAGTTCTTC
TRBV7-3,NA,TRBD1,TRBJ2-7,CASSPAGTGPYEQYF,TGTGCCAGCAGCCCCGCCGGGACAGGGCCTTACGAGCAGTACTTC
TRBV7-2,NA,TRBD2,TRBJ2-1,CASSAGTSENNEQFF,TGTGCCAGCAGCGCCGGGACTAGCGAAAACAATGAGCAGTTCTTC
TRBV19,once,NA,TRBJ2-2,CASSSGSDTGELFF,TGTGCCAGTAGCTCAGGGTCCGACACCGGGGAGCTGTTTTTT
TRBV5-1,NA,NA,TRBJ2-4,CASSHEGLGAKNIQYF,TGCGCCAGCAGCCACGAGGGCCTGGGGGCCAAAAACATTCAGTACTTC
TRBV28,NA,NA,TRBJ1-2,CASSQTGPYGYTF,TGTGCCAGCAGTCAAACAGGGCCCTATGGCTACACCTTC
TRBV3-1/TRBV3-2,many,TRBD2,TRBJ2-7,CASSQATSGMGEQYF,TGTGCCAGCAGCCAAGCGACTAGCGGGATGGGCGAGCAGTACTTC
TRBV5-6,NA,NA,TRBJ2-1,CASSLAGRNEQFF,TGTGCCAGCAGCTTGGCGGGTAGAAATGAGCAGTTCTTC
TRBV28,NA,NA,TRBJ1-5,CASVGHGPQGNQPQHF,TGTGCCAGCGTGGGACATGGACCCCAGGGGAATCAGCCCCAGCATTTT
TRBV6-2/TRBV6-3,NA,TRBD1,TRBJ2-5,CASSYSTGDVETQYF,TGTGCCAGCAGTTACTCGACAGGGGACGTGGAGACCCAGTACTTC
TRBV11-2,NA,TRBD2,TRBJ2-2,CASSLSGTNTGELFF,TGTGCCAGCAGCTTAAGCGGGACGAACACCGGGGAGCTGTTTTTT
TRBV7-9,NA,TRBD1,TRBJ1-1,CASSLQDRAEAFF,TGTGCCAGCAGCTTACAAGACAGGGCTGAAGCTTTCTTT
TRBV2,NA,TRBD2,TRBJ2-1,CASREGETSTEQFF,TGTGCCAGCAGGGAAGGAGAGACTAGCACTGAGCAGTTCTTC
TRBV6-5,NA,TRBD1,TRBJ2-1,CASSSLTGGNEQFF,TGTGCCAGCAGTTCCCTAACAGGGGGGAATGAGCAGTTCTTC
TRBV15,NA,NA,TRBJ1-6,CATSRDPSEVLNSPLHF,TGTGCCACCAGCAGAGACCCGTCTGAGGTCCTTAATTCACCCCTCCACTTT
TRBV28,NA,NA,TRBJ1-6,CASSAPGWGSPLHF,TGTGCCAGCAGTGCCCCAGGGTGGGGTTCACCCCTCCACTTT
TRBV5-1,NA,NA,TRBJ2-7,CASSLETETYEQYF,TGCGCCAGCAGCCTAGAGACAGAAACCTACGAGCAGTACTTC
TRBV28,NA,TRBD2,TRBJ2-7,CASIGRGTYEQYF,TGTGCCAGCATCGGGAGGGGAACCTACGAGCAGTACTTC
TRBV6-5,NA,TRBD2,TRBJ2-7,CASSYSGGGKYEQYF,TGTGCCAGCAGTTACTCTGGGGGAGGGAAGTACGAGCAGTACTTC
TRBV21-1,NA,NA,TRBJ2-6,CASSKAVAGGPCTGANVLTF,TGTGCCAGCAGCAAAGCTGTTGCAGGGGGCCCTTGTACTGGGGCCAACGTCCTGACTTTC
TRBV2,NA,NA,TRBJ2-7,CASVLGTRKYF,TGTGCCAGCGTCCTAGGAACTAGGAAGTACTTC
TRBV27,NA,NA,TRBJ2-1,CASSFEQGLLNEQFF,TGTGCCAGCAGTTTCGAACAGGGTTTATTGAATGAGCAGTTCTTC
TRBV7-3,NA,TRBD1,TRBJ1-1,CASSPRTGRTEAFF,TGTGCCAGCAGCCCTCGGACAGGGAGGACTGAAGCTTTCTTT
TRBV28,NA,NA,TRBJ2-7,CASRQGYEQYF,TGTGCCAGCAGGCAGGGCTACGAGCAGTACTTC
TRBV29-1,NA,TRBD2,TRBJ2-7,CSATGTSGYEQYF,TGCAGCGCTACCGGGACTAGCGGCTACGAGCAGTACTTC
TRBV5-4,NA,NA,TRBJ2-3,CASSFQGQDTQYF,TGTGCCAGCAGCTTCCAGGGGCAGGATACGCAGTATTTT
TRBV9,NA,TRBD1,TRBJ2-7,CASSDPGQGPEQYF,TGTGCCAGCAGCGACCCGGGACAGGGCCCCGAGCAGTACTTC
TRBV28,few,NA,TRBJ2-2,CASSPLRPGFGRNTGELFF,TGTGCCAGCAGTCCGCTCCGACCGGGATTCGGAAGAAACACCGGGGAGCTGTTTTTT
TRBV18,few,NA,TRBJ2-7,CASSPRSPDEQYF,TGTGCCAGCTCACCACGCAGTCCAGACGAGCAGTACTTC
TRBV28,few,NA,TRBJ2-2,CASSSGNTGELFF,TGTGCCAGCAGTTCAGGGAACACCGGGGAGCTGTTTTTT
TRBV19,NA,NA,TRBJ1-5,CASSSRHRGSNQPQHF,TGTGCCAGTAGTTCCAGACACCGTGGTAGCAATCAGCCCCAGCATTTT
TRBV28,NA,TRBD2,TRBJ2-5,CAGSGRAGGGTQYF,TGTGCCGGTAGCGGGAGGGCCGGTGGGGGGACCCAGTACTTC
TRBV5-1,NA,TRBD1,TRBJ2-7,CASSLGQAPGEQYF,TGCGCCAGCAGCCTGGGACAGGCCCCAGGGGAGCAGTACTTC
TRBV20-1,few,NA,TRBJ2-1,CSQLHGNEQFF,TGCAGCCAACTCCACGGCAATGAGCAGTTCTTC
TRBV28,few,NA,TRBJ2-1,CASSPPLPGEQFF,TGTGCCAGCAGTCCACCCCTCCCAGGTGAGCAGTTCTTC
TRBV28,once,TRBD2,TRBJ2-1,CASSPRLSGTRSNNEQFF,TGTGCCAGCAGTCCGAGACTTAGCGGGACCCGTTCCAACAATGAGCAGTTCTTC
TRBV27,NA,NA,TRBJ1-1,CASSLYRTLTRAFF,TGTGCCAGCAGTTTGTACAGAACCCTTACTCGGGCTTTCTTT
TRBV18,few,NA,TRBJ1-1,CASSPRRDNTEAFF,TGTGCCAGCTCACCACGGCGGGATAACACTGAAGCTTTCTTT
TRBV24-1,NA,TRBD2,TRBJ2-2,CATSGASGSVTGELFF,TGTGCCACCAGTGGGGCTAGCGGGAGCGTCACCGGGGAGCTGTTTTTT
TRBV6-5,NA,TRBD1,TRBJ1-2,CASRQGRNYGYTF,TGTGCCAGCAGACAGGGGAGGAACTATGGCTACACCTTC
TRBV7-9,NA,NA,TRBJ2-7,CASSFDITYEQYF,TGTGCCAGCAGCTTCGACATTACCTACGAGCAGTACTTC
TRBV10-3,NA,TRBD1,TRBJ2-1,CAISSGTGGNEQFF,TGTGCCATCAGTTCCGGGACAGGGGGGAATGAGCAGTTCTTC
TRBV19,NA,NA,TRBJ2-2,CASTYTGELFF,TGTGCCAGTACCTACACCGGGGAGCTGTTTTTT
TRBV7-3,NA,NA,TRBJ2-2,CASSLGSGTGELFF,TGTGCCAGCAGCCTCGGGTCGGGCACCGGGGAGCTGTTTTTT
TRBV19,NA,TRBD1,TRBJ2-7,CATSPWGQDSSYEQYF,TGTGCCACAAGCCCTTGGGGACAGGATAGCTCCTACGAGCAGTACTTC